Sequencing of this T cell receptor (beta chain) was carried out in a study of shared clonotypes between healthy human individuals. Clones were read by immunoSEQ multiplex PCR, and TCRdb kept only the in-frame ones, dropping some. This table has more than 550,000 clones, approximately 77% appearing once. This CDR3 is built from 11 residues. Germline assignment: CDR1 SGHDT and CDR2 YYEEEE. All participating donors were Caucasian adults from Nashville, Tennessee. As to this clone: The germline gene is not matched at one end of the junction; a read error may be the cause.

The TCR originated in a young woman in good health. Sequenced input: memory CD4+ T cells sorted from blood. As to subset: CD45RA-negative fraction. The genes are TRBV5-6 and TRBJ2-1; D gene uncertain. This chain's CDR3 is CASSLYDEQFF. As DNA, the CDR3 is TGTGCCAGCAGTCTCTACGATGAGCAGTTCTTC.